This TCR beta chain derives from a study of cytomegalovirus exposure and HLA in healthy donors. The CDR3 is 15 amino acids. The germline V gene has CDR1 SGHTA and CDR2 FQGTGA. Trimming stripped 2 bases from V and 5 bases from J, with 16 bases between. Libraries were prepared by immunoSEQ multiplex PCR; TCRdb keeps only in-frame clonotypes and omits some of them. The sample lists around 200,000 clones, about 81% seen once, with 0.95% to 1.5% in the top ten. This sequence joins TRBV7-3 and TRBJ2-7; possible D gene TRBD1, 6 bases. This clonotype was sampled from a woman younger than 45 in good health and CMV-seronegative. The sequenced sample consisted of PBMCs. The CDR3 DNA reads TGTGCCAGCAGCTTAGGGGTTGGGGGCTTCAACGAGCAGTACTTC. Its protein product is CASSLGVGGFNEQYF.